Sequencing of this T cell receptor beta chain was carried out in a study of control samples from healthy donors and cancer patients. CDR3 length: 16 amino acids. J was trimmed by 7 bases and V by 0 bases; bases with no gene match: 11. Germline V lookup: CDR1 LGHDT, CDR2 YNNKEL (reference sequence). Measured with immunoSEQ multiplex PCR; TCRdb has only the in-frame clones, and not every one. Of 130,000 or so clones listed, roughly 94% were seen once; the top ten hold about an eighth. Source material: blood. This sequence joins TRBV3-1 (or the pseudogene TRBV3-2) and TRBJ2-7, with TRBD2 identical over 8 bases. The sequence came from a man between 40 and 49 years old in good health. This CDR3 is CASSQELAVRPGEQYF. The CDR3 region has the DNA TGTGCCAGCAGCCAAGAACTAGCGGTGCGGCCGGGAGAGCAGTACTTC.